This entry features one TCR beta chain sequence. The antigen remains unidentified. The germline CDR1 and CDR2 sequences are LGHNA and YSLEER. The V gene lost 0 bases and the J gene lost 2 bases, with 14 bases spanning the gap. This CDR3 region has 17 residues. In TCRdb, the RT-PCR reads were re-called with MiXCR into one record per CDR3 protein. Of about 480,000 distinct CDR3 sequences listed, roughly 9.8% were seen once; the top ten hold 10% to 15%. The entry originates in a study of response to subunit inactivated influenza vaccine. Study-wide results and caveats: The authors suggested that few new T cells are recruited per seasonal influenza vaccination.

The V and J genes are TRBV4-3 and TRBJ1-3; weak D call: TRBD1 (6 bases). The source was PBMCs from blood, collected about 40 days after vaccination. The receptor comes from a man aged 50-59 years who received an inactivated influenza vaccine. The CDR3, as DNA: TGCGCCAGCAGCCAAGATCTATCGGGACATGCTGGAAACACCATATATTTT. Translation gives CASSQDLSGHAGNTIYF.